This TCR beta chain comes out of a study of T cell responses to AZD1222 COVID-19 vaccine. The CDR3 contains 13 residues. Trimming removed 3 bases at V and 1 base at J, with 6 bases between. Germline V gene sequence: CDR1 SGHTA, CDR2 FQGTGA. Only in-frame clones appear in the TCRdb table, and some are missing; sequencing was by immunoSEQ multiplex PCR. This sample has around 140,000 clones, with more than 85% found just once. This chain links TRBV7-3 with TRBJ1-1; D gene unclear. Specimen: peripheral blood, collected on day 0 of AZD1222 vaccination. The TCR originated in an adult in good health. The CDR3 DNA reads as TGTGCCAGCAGCTTGGACCCGAACACTGAAGCTTTCTTT. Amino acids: CASSLDPNTEAFF.